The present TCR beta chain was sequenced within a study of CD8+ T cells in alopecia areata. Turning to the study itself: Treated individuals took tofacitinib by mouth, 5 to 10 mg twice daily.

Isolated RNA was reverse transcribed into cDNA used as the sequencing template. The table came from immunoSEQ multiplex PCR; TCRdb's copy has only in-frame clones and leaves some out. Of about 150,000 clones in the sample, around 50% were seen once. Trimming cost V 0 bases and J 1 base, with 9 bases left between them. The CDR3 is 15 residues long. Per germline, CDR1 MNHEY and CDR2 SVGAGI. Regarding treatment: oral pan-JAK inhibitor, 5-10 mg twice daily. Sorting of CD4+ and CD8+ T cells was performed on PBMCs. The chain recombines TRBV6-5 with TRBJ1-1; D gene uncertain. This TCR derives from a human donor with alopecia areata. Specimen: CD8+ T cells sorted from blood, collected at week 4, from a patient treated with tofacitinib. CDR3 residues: CASSYSPDANTEAFF. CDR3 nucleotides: TGTGCCAGCAGTTACTCTCCTGACGCGAACACTGAAGCTTTCTTT.